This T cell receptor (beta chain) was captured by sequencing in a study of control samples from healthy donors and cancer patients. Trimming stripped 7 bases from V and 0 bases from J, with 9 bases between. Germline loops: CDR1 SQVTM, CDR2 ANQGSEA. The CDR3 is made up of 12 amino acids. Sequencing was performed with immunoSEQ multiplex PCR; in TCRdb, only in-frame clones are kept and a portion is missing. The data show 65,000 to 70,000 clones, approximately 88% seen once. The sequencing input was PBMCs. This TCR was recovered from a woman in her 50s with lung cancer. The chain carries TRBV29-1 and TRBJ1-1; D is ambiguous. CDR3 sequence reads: CSGLAMNTEAFF. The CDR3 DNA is TGCAGCGGCCTTGCCATGAACACTGAAGCTTTCTTT.